The rows below give T cell receptor beta chains drawn from one sample of a study of a mutant IDH1 vaccine in newly diagnosed glioma. Repertoires were generated with immunoSEQ multiplex PCR, while TCRdb's copy carries only in-frame clones and drops some. In the table there are roughly 41,000 clones, roughly 89% of which are singletons. Specimen: PBMCs, collected from a glioma patient treated with radiotherapy, temozolomide or both. These receptors were taken from a man younger than 35 with glioma. Each CDR3 is given with its conserved first and last residue. The order of the fields is J gene, CDR3 length, V gene, CDR3 protein.

j_call: TRBJ2-2
cdr3_length: 15
v_call: TRBV10-3
cdr3_aa: CAIRAGTTNTGELFF

j_call: TRBJ2-1
cdr3_length: 16
v_call: TRBV11-2
cdr3_aa: CASSSVVSSGSPGAFF

j_call: TRBJ2-2
cdr3_length: 15
v_call: TRBV5-1
cdr3_aa: CASSLTGWDTGELFF

j_call: TRBJ2-1
cdr3_length: 15
v_call: TRBV28
cdr3_aa: CASSLSTGGYNEQFF

j_call: TRBJ2-3
cdr3_length: 16
v_call: TRBV2
cdr3_aa: CASSHNSGRARDTQYF

j_call: TRBJ1-5
cdr3_length: 12
v_call: TRBV19
cdr3_aa: CASRAGNQPQHF

j_call: TRBJ1-6
cdr3_length: 16
v_call: TRBV6-1
cdr3_aa: CASSESGGAGNSPLHF

j_call: TRBJ1-2
cdr3_length: 15
v_call: TRBV6-6
cdr3_aa: CASSYRSDTRDGYTF

j_call: TRBJ2-5
cdr3_length: 13
v_call: TRBV9
cdr3_aa: CASSGTPQETQYF

j_call: TRBJ2-7
cdr3_length: 11
v_call: TRBV29-1
cdr3_aa: CSVGTDYEQYF

j_call: TRBJ1-2
cdr3_length: 13
v_call: TRBV7-2
cdr3_aa: CASSFYGSYGYTF